This T cell receptor (beta chain) was retrieved from a study of CD8 T cells in Susac syndrome. Study conclusions and caveats: In its TCR sequencing and HLA analysis, the study acknowledged that the number of individuals was relatively small.

The T cells that were sequenced for TCR beta were CD8+ and CD4+ cells from blood. The CD8+ and CD4+ T cells were negatively isolated, with the TEMRA cells enriched by FACS. The V segment lost 4 bases and the J segment 3 bases; nucleotides outside the gene matches: 9. This CDR3 spans 16 amino acids. Germline V gives CDR1 SGHRS, CDR2 YFSETQ. Random hexamers primed reverse transcription of roughly 0.45 to 1 ug RNA. Coverage of TCR beta CDR3 amplification by immunoSEQ multiplex PCR extended to 54 Vbeta and 13 Jbeta. TCRdb independently ran MiXCR on the immunoSEQ multiplex PCR reads; one entry per CDR3 protein. The sample lists roughly 200,000 distinct CDR3 sequences, 85% to 95% occurring once. In this sample, this clonotype turned up once. Its antigen remains unknown.

The rearrangement uses TRBV5-1 and TRBJ1-4; 7 bases agree with TRBD1. The source of this sequence is a human donor with multiple sclerosis. The sequencing input was CD4+ T cells from PBMCs. The chain's CDR3 is CASSPQPGQPNEKLFF. The CDR3 bases are TGCGCCAGCAGCCCGCAACCGGGACAGCCTAATGAAAAACTGTTTTTT.